What follows are 29 T cell receptor beta chains derived from one specimen sequenced in a study of blood T cell repertoires in COVID-19. TCRdb's copy holds only in-frame clones and misses some; the assay was immunoSEQ multiplex PCR. Among about 120,000 clones, about nine tenths were seen once, and the ten largest hold 1.5% to 2%. Sequenced sample: peripheral blood. The receptors were gathered from a human donor with active COVID-19. The donor label of this sample is uncertain.

This clone was seen just once. The CDR3 protein is CASSILRLTGWDTQYF. The CDR3 nucleotides read TGTGCCAGTAGTATACTTCGATTGACGGGTTGGGATACGCAGTATTTT. The chain carries TRBV19 and TRBJ2-3; D is ambiguous. CDR1 is LNHDA and CDR2 is SQIVND in the germline V gene (reference sequence). This CDR3 region has 16 residues. V was cut by 2 bases and J by 6 bases, with 18 bases left in between. Full variable domain (remainder filled in from reference TRBV19 and TRBJ2-3): DGGITQSPKYLFRKEGQNVTLSCEQNLNHDAMYWYRQDPGQGLRLIYYSQIVNDFQKGDIAEGYSVSREKKESFPLTVTSAQKNPTAFYLCASSILRLTGWDTQYFGPGTRLTVL.

Turning to this clone: Its ends do not fully match the called genes, so a read error is possible. This chain links TRBV18 with TRBJ1-2; D is possibly TRBD1 (6 bases). The CDR3 consists of 19 residues. The V gene's germline CDR1 is KGHSH and CDR2 LQKENI. CDR3 bases: TGTGCCAGCTCACCACCGGTGTTTTCGGGGGGCGAGACCTTCTATGGCTGCACCTTC. This gives the protein CASSPPVFSGGETFYGCTF.

The V call is TRBV6-2 or TRBV6-3, the J call TRBJ2-7; TRBD1 might be the D (5 bases). Germline values: CDR1 MNHEY, CDR2 SVGEGT. The CDR3 runs 15 residues. Between the trimmed V and J ends, which lost 3 bases and 0 bases, there was a span of 12 bases. As DNA, the CDR3 is TGTGCCAGCAGTTATCAGGGCAAAAGCTCCTACGAGCAGTACTTC. Its protein is CASSYQGKSSYEQYF.

This chain uses TRBV5-1 with TRBJ1-4; 8 positions agree with TRBD1. Germline trimming cut 5 bases from V and 1 base from J; bases unmatched to any gene: 4. The germline gives CDR1 SGHRS, CDR2 YFSETQ. This CDR3 region has 15 residues. In DNA form, the CDR3 reads TGCGCCAGCAGGAAACAGGGGGGAACTAATGAAAAACTGTTTTTT. Translating gives CASRKQGGTNEKLFF.

CDR3 nucleotide sequence: TGTGCCTGGGTCCGGGGACAAACTGCCACAGATACGCAGTATTTT. Its translation is CAWVRGQTATDTQYF. The rearrangement uses TRBV5-4 and TRBJ2-3, with D possibly matching TRBD1 (6 bases). This CDR3 region has 15 residues. Trimming removed 10 bases from V and 2 bases from J, with 20 bases in between. Germline CDR1 SGHNT, CDR2 YYREEE (reference sequence).

This clone was recorded only once. J is TRBJ2-5 and V is TRBV7-8, with 8 positions matching TRBD1. Unmatched junction bases numbered 6, after V lost 1 base and J lost 5 bases. The CDR3 extends over 15 amino acids. Germline V gives CDR1 SGHVS, CDR2 FQNEAQ. CDR3 bases: TGTGCCAGCAGCTTAGGGGACAGGAGGACTGAGACCCAGTACTTC. This codes for CASSLGDRRTETQYF.

This clone appeared a few times. V is TRBV5-5 and J is TRBJ1-5; 9 positions agree with TRBD1. This CDR3 region has 15 residues. Trimming cost V 2 bases and J 0 bases; bases outside gene matches: 0. Germline V gene sequence: CDR1 SGHKS, CDR2 YYEKEE (reference sequence). For the CDR3, the DNA is TGTGCCAGCAGCTTACAGGGGGCTAGCAATCAGCCCCAGCATTTT. It translates to CASSLQGASNQPQHF.

The chain employs TRBV15 and TRBJ2-7; D is uncertain. V lost 0 bases to trimming and J lost 1 base, with 7 bases between them. This CDR3 is 14 amino acids long. Germline V gene lookup returns CDR1 LNHNV and CDR2 YYDKDF (reference sequence). CDR3 coding DNA: TGTGCCACCAGCAGAGAAGGAGTTTCCTACGAGCAGTACTTC. It specifies CATSREGVSYEQYF.

This chain connects TRBV2 to TRBJ1-1; weak D call: TRBD1 (5 bases). CDR1 SNHLY and CDR2 FYNNEI come from the germline V gene. The CDR3 has 14 residues. V was shortened by 6 bases and J by 3 bases, with 14 bases between the two germline ends. The CDR3, as DNA: TGTGCCAGCAGGAGTGGACATGGCGACACTGAAGCTTTCTTT. Its protein is CASRSGHGDTEAFF. Together with reference TRBV2 and TRBJ1-1, the CDR3 gives the full variable domain: EPEVTQTPSHQVTQMGQEVILRCVPISNHLYFYWYRQILGQKVEFLVSFYNNEISEKSEIFDDQFSVERPDGSNFTLKIRSTKLEDSAMYFCASRSGHGDTEAFFGQGTRLTVV.

The chain recombines TRBV9 with TRBJ2-1; the D gene is possibly TRBD1 (6 bases). The V end lost 0 bases, the J end lost 14 bases, and 15 bases lay between the germline ends. The CDR3 runs to 13 residues. The germline CDR1 and CDR2 sequences are SGDLS and YYNGEE. CDR3 loop: CASSVEIEDSEFF. CDR3 bases: TGTGCCAGCAGCGTAGAAATTGAGGACAGTGAGTTCTTC.

The count of this clone is one. V usage is TRBV3-1 (or the pseudogene TRBV3-2) and J usage is TRBJ1-2, with 11 bases fitting TRBD1. Germline V gene sequence: CDR1 LGHDT, CDR2 YNNKEL (reference sequence). The V segment lost 4 bases and the J segment 8 bases; nucleotides outside the gene matches: 3. The CDR3 extends over 13 amino acids. Here the CDR3 reads CASSPWTGGGYTF. The CDR3 DNA reads as TGTGCCAGCAGCCCTTGGACAGGGGGCGGCTACACCTTC.

The V call is TRBV18, the J call TRBJ1-1; 7 nucleotides align to TRBD1. CDR3 length: 15 residues. Germline trimming cut 2 bases from V and 4 bases from J; bases unmatched to any gene: 7. Germline V gene data show CDR1 as KGHSH and CDR2 as LQKENI. The CDR3 is CASSPNRGTSTEAFF. The CDR3 DNA reads as TGTGCCAGCTCACCAAACAGGGGAACAAGCACTGAAGCTTTCTTT.

The CDR3 region has the DNA TGTGCCAGCTCACCAAAGTGGCCCTACAATGAGCAGTTCTTC. This translates into CASSPKWPYNEQFF. V usage is TRBV18 and J usage is TRBJ2-1; D call uncertain. The CDR3 is 14 residues long. V lost 2 bases and J lost 2, with 7 bases in between. CDR1 and CDR2 from the germline V gene are KGHSH and LQKENI.

The gene calls are TRBV4-3 and TRBJ1-4, with D possibly matching TRBD1 (5 bases). The CDR3 covers 18 residues. Germline CDR1 reads LGHNA; CDR2 reads YSLEER. V was trimmed by 2 bases and J by 3 bases, leaving 19 bases between them. The CDR3 is CASSQFSGLTGANEKLFF. As DNA, the CDR3 is TGCGCCAGCAGCCAATTCTCAGGTTTAACAGGAGCTAATGAAAAACTGTTTTTT.

This CDR3 reads CASSVLTSGYTF. The CDR3, as DNA: TGTGCCAGCAGCGTATTAACATCCGGCTACACCTTC. V is TRBV11-2 and J is TRBJ1-2; no clear D gene. The V and J ends lost 5 bases and 8 bases respectively, with 12 bases between them. CDR3 length: 12 residues. Per germline, CDR1 SGHAT and CDR2 FQNNGV.

J is TRBJ2-7 and V is TRBV5-1; TRBD1 matches at 7 bases. With 3 bases clipped from V and 4 bases from J, the junction kept 13 bases outside the gene matches. There are 16 residues in the CDR3. The germline V gene encodes CDR1 SGHRS and CDR2 YFSETQ. The CDR3 DNA is TGCGCCAGCAGCTCACCGTACGGGACAGACTATTACGAGCAGTACTTC. Protein product: CASSSPYGTDYYEQYF.

This clone was observed once. The chain is built from TRBV18 and TRBJ2-5; 9 nucleotides match TRBD1. The CDR3 runs to 16 residues. The germline CDR1 and CDR2 sequences are KGHSH and LQKENI. V lost 6 bases to trimming and J lost 2 bases; unmatched junction nucleotides: 10. The CDR3 region has the DNA TGTGCCAGCTCGACCACGCCGGGACAGGGTCAAGAGACCCAGTACTTC. Protein product: CASSTTPGQGQETQYF. The complete variable domain, with remaining parts taken from reference TRBV18 and TRBJ2-5, reads NAGVMQNPRHLVRRRGQEARLRCSPMKGHSHVYWYRQLPEEGLKFMVYLQKENIIDESGMPKERFSAEFPKEGPSILRIQQVVRGDSAAYFCASSTTPGQGQETQYFGPGTRLLVL.

This rearrangement joins TRBV6-5 to TRBJ1-1; TRBD1 might be the D (6 bases). V lost 6 bases and J 7 bases, leaving 9 bases between the germline ends. CDR1 is MNHEY, CDR2 SVGAGI, per germline. The CDR3 covers 11 residues. This CDR3 reads CASRTDSEAFF. The CDR3 nucleotides are TGTGCCAGCAGAACGGACAGTGAAGCTTTCTTT.

In its sample, this clone was seen many times. This rearrangement joins TRBV4-1 to TRBJ1-4; 8 nucleotides match TRBD1. CDR3 length equals 15 residues. Germline V gene sequence: CDR1 MGHRA, CDR2 YSYEKL. Losses at the gene ends were 2 bases for V and 3 bases for J; bases not matched to a gene: 2. As DNA, the CDR3 is TGCGCCAGCAGCCAACCGGGACAGGCTAATGAAAAACTGTTTTTT. Translated: CASSQPGQANEKLFF.

This rearrangement joins TRBV28 to TRBJ1-6; D gene uncertain. In germline, CDR1 is MDHEN, CDR2 SYDVKM. Between the trimmed V and J ends, which lost 2 bases and 6 bases, there was a span of 8 bases. This CDR3 region has 14 residues. CDR3 sequence reads: CASSLTWANSPLHF. Written as DNA, the CDR3 is TGTGCCAGCAGTTTAACGTGGGCTAATTCACCCCTCCACTTT.

The V gene is TRBV6-5, the J gene TRBJ2-7; D is unclear. The CDR3 has 11 residues. Germline-derived CDR1 and CDR2 are MNHEY and SVGAGI. Between the trimmed V and J ends, which lost 6 bases and 3 bases, there was a span of 6 bases. The CDR3 protein is CASRTIYEQYF. Written as DNA, the CDR3 is TGTGCCAGCAGAACAATCTACGAGCAGTACTTC.

This chain joins TRBV27 and TRBJ2-3, with TRBD2 as a possible D gene (7 bases). Germline V gene data show CDR1 as MNHEY and CDR2 as SMNVEV (reference sequence). The CDR3 totals 15 residues. The ends were cut back, 7 bases at V and 6 bases at J, with 20 bases in the middle. The CDR3: CASTSWGGGGDTQYF. CDR3 bases: TGTGCCAGCACCTCGTGGGGAGGGGGGGGTGATACGCAGTATTTT.

J is TRBJ1-6 and V is TRBV5-1; 7 nucleotides match TRBD1. After removal of 2 bases from V and 4 bases from J, the junction contained 3 bases not matched to a gene. Per germline, CDR1 SGHRS and CDR2 YFSETQ. This CDR3 has 15 amino acids. The CDR3 DNA reads TGCGCCAGCAGCTTCGGGACAGTGTATAATTCACCCCTCCACTTT. It yields the protein CASSFGTVYNSPLHF.

V and J are TRBV7-2 and TRBJ2-3, with TRBD2 as a possible D gene (6 bases). V was cut by 5 bases and J by 4 bases, with 16 bases left in between. This CDR3 has 15 residues. Germline V gene sequence: CDR1 SGHTA, CDR2 FQGNSA. The CDR3 region is CASSNNGGASDTQYF. CDR3 nucleotides: TGTGCCAGCAGCAATAACGGGGGAGCGTCAGATACGCAGTATTTT.

The V call is TRBV13, the J call TRBJ2-1; 14 bases are shared with TRBD2. The junction had 0 bases not matched to a gene; V was cut back by 3 bases and J by 5 bases. CDR3 length: 15 amino acids. The germline V gene has CDR1 PRHDT and CDR2 FYEKMQ (reference sequence). CDR3 sequence reads: CASSLGLAGDNEQFF. The CDR3 DNA sequence: TGTGCCAGCAGCTTGGGACTAGCGGGGGACAATGAGCAGTTCTTC.

The sample holds a few counts of this clone. The chain is built from TRBV18 and TRBJ1-5; D might be TRBD1 (6 bases). Germline V CDR1 and CDR2: KGHSH, LQKENI. The V gene lost 4 bases and the J gene lost 1 base, with 8 bases spanning the gap. The CDR3 is 14 residues long. This chain's CDR3 is CASSLDRSNQPQHF. CDR3 DNA sequence: TGTGCCAGCTCACTGGACAGAAGCAATCAGCCCCAGCATTTT.

J is TRBJ1-3 and V is TRBV3-1 (or the pseudogene TRBV3-2); D call uncertain. There are 14 residues in the CDR3. V dropped 0 bases and J dropped 4 bases, with 7 bases sitting between them. Germline V gene lookup returns CDR1 LGHDT and CDR2 YNNKEL (reference sequence). Written as DNA, the CDR3 is TGTGCCAGCAGCCAAGAAACATCAGGAAACACCATATATTTT. Its translation is CASSQETSGNTIYF.

CDR3 bases: TGTGCCAGCAGCCTATCGTGGGCCTCCTACGAGCAGTACTTC. This encodes CASSLSWASYEQYF. The rearrangement uses TRBV14 and TRBJ2-7; D uncertain. CDR1 SGHDN and CDR2 FVKESK come from the germline V gene. V dropped 4 bases and J dropped 0 bases, with 10 bases sitting between them. The CDR3 consists of 14 residues. The full variable domain, in which reference TRBV14 and TRBJ2-7 provide the parts outside the CDR3, is EAGVTQFPSHSVIEKGQTVTLRCDPISGHDNLYWYRRVMGKEIKFLLHFVKESKQDESGMPNNRFLAERTGGTYSTLKVQPAELEDSGVYFCASSLSWASYEQYFGPGTRLTVT.

V usage is TRBV5-8 and J usage is TRBJ2-2; D perhaps matches TRBD2 (5 bases). CDR1 is SGHTS and CDR2 is YDEGEE in the germline V gene. Trimming removed 4 bases from V and 2 bases from J, with 9 bases in between. This CDR3 is 14 amino acids long. CDR3 residues: CASSRGLNTGELFF. For the CDR3, the DNA is TGTGCCAGCAGCCGGGGTCTAAACACCGGGGAGCTGTTTTTT. The complete variable domain, with remaining parts taken from reference TRBV5-8 and TRBJ2-2, reads EAGVTQSPTHLIKTRGQQATLRCSPISGHTSVYWYQQALGLGLQFLLWYDEGEERNRGNFPPRFSGRQFPNYSSELNVNALELEDSALYLCASSRGLNTGELFFGEGSRLTVL.